The clone carrying this TCR beta chain occurred many times. Its antigen is as yet unknown. TCRdb re-called the reads with MiXCR, one entry per CDR3 protein. Counted here are around 350,000 distinct CDR3 sequences, 15% to 20% occurring once; the ten biggest clones make up 7.5% to 9.5%. The ends lost 3 bases at V and 7 bases at J; junction bases unmatched: 3. The CDR3 is 14 amino acids. Germline CDR1 reads LGHNT; CDR2 reads FRNRAP. This entry is derived from a study of T cell repertoires in cytomegalovirus infection. Study-level background: In public TCR beta signatures, there were indications of both CMV infection and matching HLA type.

Study-wide results and limits: Summed frequency of public TCR beta families distinguished CMV carriers with the relevant HLA.

The TCR originated in a human donor in good health (CMV status not recorded). Some clones in this sample may be carry-over from other donors' samples. The chain employs TRBV12-5 and TRBJ2-1; TRBD2 matches 10 bases. Sequenced: PBMCs. In nucleotides, the CDR3 is TGTGCTAGTGGTTTCGGACTAGCGGATAATGAGCAGTTCTTC. The encoded protein is CASGFGLADNEQFF.